This entry is about one TCR beta chain. These data belong to a study of cytomegalovirus exposure and HLA in healthy donors. The CDR3 consists of 16 residues. Unmatched junction bases numbered 12, after V lost 5 bases and J lost 5 bases. The germline gives CDR1 SEHNR, CDR2 FQNEAQ (reference sequence). Clones were read by immunoSEQ multiplex PCR, and TCRdb kept only the in-frame ones, dropping some. The table includes 60,000 to 65,000 clones, around 95% detected once. This sequence was found in a woman under 30 in good health and CMV-seropositive. The rearrangement joins TRBV7-9 to TRBJ2-1; TRBD2 aligns across 7 bases. Sequences were obtained from PBMCs. CDR3 residues: CASSPPLGLADNEQFF. The CDR3 DNA sequence: TGTGCCAGCAGCCCGCCCCTAGGGCTAGCGGACAATGAGCAGTTCTTC.